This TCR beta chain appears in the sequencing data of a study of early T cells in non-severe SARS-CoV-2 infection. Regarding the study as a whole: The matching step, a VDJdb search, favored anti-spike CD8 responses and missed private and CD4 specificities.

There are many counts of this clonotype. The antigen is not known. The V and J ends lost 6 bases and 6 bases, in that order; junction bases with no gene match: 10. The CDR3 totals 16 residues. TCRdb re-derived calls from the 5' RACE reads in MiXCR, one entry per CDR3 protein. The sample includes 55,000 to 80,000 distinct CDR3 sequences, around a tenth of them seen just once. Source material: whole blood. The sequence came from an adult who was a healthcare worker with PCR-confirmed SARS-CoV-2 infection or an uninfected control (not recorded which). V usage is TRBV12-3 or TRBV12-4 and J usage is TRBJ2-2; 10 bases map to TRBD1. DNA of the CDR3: TGTGCCAGCAGCCGGGACAGGGGCGGGCTATCCGGGGAGCTGTTTTTT. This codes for CASSRDRGGLSGELFF.